This T cell receptor (beta chain) is drawn from a study of shared clonotypes between healthy human individuals. Sequencing used immunoSEQ multiplex PCR; TCRdb keeps in-frame clones, though not all of them. The data contain 1.4 million or so clones, 98% of them singletons. CDR3 size: 11 residues. Between the trimmed V and J ends, which lost 6 bases and 7 bases, there was a span of 10 bases. Germline values: CDR1 DFQATT, CDR2 SNEGSKA (reference sequence). Sequencing input: naive CD4+ T cells sorted from blood. Subset denoted: CD45RA+ positively selected. The TCR was taken from a man between 25 and 39 years old in good health. The chain employs TRBV20-1 and TRBJ2-1; no firm D call. The CDR3 region has the DNA TGCAGTGCCCAGCTCTCTAATGAGCAGTTCTTC. Translated: CSAQLSNEQFF.